This T cell receptor (beta chain) is drawn from a study of shared clonotypes between healthy human individuals. The repertoire was sequenced with immunoSEQ multiplex PCR; TCRdb's copy has only in-frame clones and lacks some. The top ten hold about 9.4% of the sample, which has a few hundred thousand clones, approximately 74% seen once. This clone was recorded many times. Losses at the gene ends were 6 bases for V and 5 bases for J; bases not matched to a gene: 6. The CDR3 is 15 residues long. The germline CDR1 and CDR2 sequences are WNHNN and SYGVQD (reference sequence). Material: memory CD4+ T cells sorted from blood. Subset: CD45RA-negative fraction. This clonotype was obtained from a man aged 25-45 years in good health. The rearrangement links TRBV10-1 to TRBJ2-3, with 12 bases identical to TRBD2. This CDR3 reads CASRLAGGPGDTQYF. The CDR3 nucleotides read TGCGCCAGCAGGCTAGCGGGAGGGCCGGGAGATACGCAGTATTTT.